The 14 T cell receptor beta chains presented below share a single source sample, sequenced in a study of Ad26.COV2.S vaccination and SARS-CoV-2 variants. As for treatment: roughly 18 received Ad26.COV2.S at low or high dose, single or two shots; about 5 received placebo; per-sample allocation not given. Sampling occurred on day 63 after the first vaccine or placebo injection. Produced via immunoSEQ multiplex PCR; TCRdb's table is partial and in-frame only. The sample lists about 480,000 clones; 87% were seen once. This specimen consisted of peripheral blood, obtained in a trial of Ad26.COV2.S vaccine versus placebo. These receptors originate from a person aged 18-60 years who received the Ad26.COV2.S COVID-19 vaccine or a placebo.

The gene calls are TRBV24-1 and TRBJ1-5; 7 positions agree with TRBD1. The germline gives CDR1 KGHDR, CDR2 SFDVKD. The CDR3 has 15 residues. V was clipped by 4 bases and J by 0 bases; unmatched bases: 2. CDR3 nucleotide sequence: TGTGCCACCAGTGAGGGACAGCTTAGCAATCAGCCCCAGCATTTT. Translated: CATSEGQLSNQPQHF.

The chain's CDR3 is CASTESGGPSYEQYF. The CDR3 DNA follows: TGTGCCAGCACCGAGAGTGGTGGCCCCTCCTACGAGCAGTACTTC. V gene TRBV7-8 combines with J gene TRBJ2-7; D ambiguous. The ends were cut back, 7 bases at V and 0 bases at J, with 16 bases in the middle. CDR3 size: 15 residues. Germline V gene data show CDR1 as SGHVS and CDR2 as FQNEAQ.

This clone has a handful of counts. The chain is built from TRBV30 and TRBJ1-6; TRBD1 might be the D (5 bases). Germline lookup yields CDR1 GTSNPN and CDR2 SVGIG (reference sequence). V was shortened by 0 bases and J by 9 bases, with 12 bases between the two germline ends. This CDR3 has 14 residues. CDR3 bases: TGTGCCTGGAGTGTCAGCAGGGAAGGTTCACCCCTCCACTTT. Residues: CAWSVSREGSPLHF.

The chain couples TRBV13 to TRBJ1-4; 8 positions match TRBD1. V dropped 6 bases and J dropped 2; count of bases not matched to a gene: 5. This CDR3 has 15 residues. CDR1 and CDR2 from the germline V gene are PRHDT and FYEKMQ (reference sequence). CDR3 in amino acids: CASRHRQGTNEKLFF. The CDR3 nucleotides are TGTGCCAGCAGACACAGACAGGGGACTAATGAAAAACTGTTTTTT. Looking up the rest from reference TRBV13 and TRBJ1-4 gives the full variable domain: AAGVIQSPRHLIKEKRETATLKCYPIPRHDTVYWYQQGPGQDPQFLISFYEKMQSDKGSIPDRFSAQQFSDYHSELNMSSLELGDSALYFCASRHRQGTNEKLFFGSGTQLSVL.

V gene TRBV5-4 combines with J gene TRBJ1-6; TRBD1 agrees at 7 bases. The V and J ends lost 1 base and 9 bases, in that order; junction bases with no gene match: 4. The CDR3 is 14 amino acids. Per the germline V gene, CDR1 is SGHNT and CDR2 is YYREEE (reference sequence). CDR3 residues: CASSLRGGFSPLHF. The CDR3 coding sequence is TGTGCCAGCAGCTTGCGAGGGGGCTTTTCACCCCTCCACTTT.

The CDR3 reads CATTWGNAETQYF. The CDR3 coding sequence is TGTGCCACCACCTGGGGAAACGCAGAGACCCAGTACTTC. The J gene is TRBJ2-5, the V gene TRBV28, with D hard to call. This CDR3 has 13 residues. Germline CDR1 reads MDHEN; CDR2 reads SYDVKM. V lost 10 bases and J 4 bases, leaving 16 bases between the germline ends.

The chain carries TRBV6-2 or TRBV6-3 and TRBJ1-1, with unresolved D. This CDR3 has 15 residues. Germline values: CDR1 MNHEY, CDR2 SVGEGT. V lost 5 bases to trimming and J lost 3 bases, with 16 bases between them. CDR3 region: CASSPLWFSDTEAFF. As DNA, the CDR3 is TGTGCCAGCAGTCCCCTCTGGTTCTCGGACACTGAAGCTTTCTTT.

The rearrangement uses TRBV6-5 and TRBJ1-1, with a tentative D call TRBD1 (5 bases). The CDR3 sequence is 15 residues long. V lost 6 bases and J lost 1, with 15 bases in between. CDR1 MNHEY and CDR2 SVGAGI come from the germline V gene. The CDR3 sequence: CASSSTGTSNTEAFF. CDR3 DNA: TGTGCCAGCAGCTCGACCGGGACCTCGAACACTGAAGCTTTCTTT.

V is TRBV11-2 and J is TRBJ2-7, with a tentative D call TRBD2 (6 bases). The CDR3 runs to 17 residues. V shed 4 bases and J shed 6 bases, with 25 bases lying between them. Germline-derived CDR1 and CDR2 are SGHAT and FQNNGV. The CDR3 coding sequence is TGTGCCAGCAGCTCCGCGGGCGGGGTCCGCGTTGCGCGCGAGCAGTACTTC. Encoded protein: CASSSAGGVRVAREQYF. The complete variable domain, with remaining parts taken from reference TRBV11-2 and TRBJ2-7, reads EAGVAQSPRYKIIEKRQSVAFWCNPISGHATLYWYQQILGQGPKLLIQFQNNGVVDDSQLPKDRFSAERLKGVDSTLKIQPAKLEDSAVYLCASSSAGGVRVAREQYFGPGTRLTVT.

The chain recombines TRBV7-9 with TRBJ1-4, with 9 bases matching TRBD1. Germline V gives CDR1 SEHNR, CDR2 FQNEAQ (reference sequence). The trim removed 1 base at V and 6 bases at J, leaving 6 bases unmatched. The CDR3 is 16 residues long. The CDR3 DNA reads TGTGCCAGCAGCTTAGGCCGGGACAGGGTCCATGAAAAACTGTTTTTT. This encodes CASSLGRDRVHEKLFF.

The chain combines TRBV28 with TRBJ1-5; D call uncertain. Trimming took off 5 bases at V and 11 bases at J, with 16 bases between the two ends. In germline, CDR1 is MDHEN, CDR2 SYDVKM. This CDR3 has 13 residues. The CDR3 bases are TGTGCCAGCAGTAGCCAAGGACGGTCGGCCCAGCATTTT. Its protein is CASSSQGRSAQHF.

V is TRBV5-1 and J is TRBJ2-1; TRBD1 matches at 8 bases. The CDR3 contains 17 residues. Germline-derived CDR1 and CDR2 are SGHRS and YFSETQ. The V and J ends lost 0 bases and 3 bases, in that order; junction bases with no gene match: 8. CDR3 nucleotide sequence: TGCGCCAGCAGCTTGGCCGGCGGGACAGGAGTCTACAATGAGCAGTTCTTC. Translation: CASSLAGGTGVYNEQFF.

The chain couples TRBV27 to TRBJ1-1; D might be TRBD1 (5 bases). Trimming pared 5 bases from V and 3 bases from J, leaving 13 bases between. This CDR3 has 14 residues. Germline V lookup: CDR1 MNHEY, CDR2 SMNVEV (reference sequence). The DNA for the CDR3 is TGTGCCAGCAGTCCGAGCGGGGGTTACACTGAAGCTTTCTTT. It specifies CASSPSGGYTEAFF.

The rearrangement links TRBV15 to TRBJ1-6; no clear D. The ends were cut back, 0 bases at V and 6 bases at J, with 6 bases in the middle. This CDR3 is 14 amino acids long. The V gene's germline CDR1 is LNHNV and CDR2 YYDKDF (reference sequence). CDR3 in DNA: TGTGCCACCAGCAGAGATAAGTTTAATTCACCCCTCCACTTT. It is translated as CATSRDKFNSPLHF.